Below, 8 T cell receptor beta chains from the same sample are listed, as sequenced in a study of blood T cell repertoires in COVID-19. The assay was immunoSEQ multiplex PCR, and TCRdb's table has in-frame clones only and misses some. The sample includes a few hundred thousand clones, approximately 82% of them seen just once. Sequenced sample: peripheral blood. The receptors come from a man in his sixties who had recovered from COVID-19.

The chain recombines TRBV19 with TRBJ1-6; no clear D gene. Germline CDR1 and CDR2: LNHDA and SQIVND (reference sequence). The CDR3 length is 13 residues. V was clipped by 6 bases and J by 5 bases, with 8 bases between them. The CDR3 DNA follows: TGTGCCAGTAGCCGCGGGAATAATTCACCCCTCCACTTT. This encodes CASSRGNNSPLHF.

The CDR3 nucleotides read TGTGCCAGCAGCTTAGGAAGCGGGAGGGCCTTCAATGAGCAGTTCTTC. As protein: CASSLGSGRAFNEQFF. V and J are TRBV5-4 and TRBJ2-1, with TRBD2 matching 10 bases. Germline CDR1 SGHNT, CDR2 YYREEE (reference sequence). Trimming at V came to 2 bases and at J to 6 bases, leaving 8 bases not matched to a gene. The CDR3 spans 16 residues.

The table lists this clone with a few counts. This chain links TRBV2 with TRBJ2-3; 7 positions match TRBD2. V shed 0 bases and J 7 bases; nucleotides not matched to a gene: 10. CDR3 length equals 16 residues. Germline CDR1 reads SNHLY; CDR2 reads FYNNEI. This CDR3 is CASSEAWTRRLNTQYF. CDR3 bases: TGTGCCAGCAGTGAAGCTTGGACTAGGCGGTTGAATACGCAGTATTTT.

This chain links TRBV18 with TRBJ1-2; 8 nucleotides match TRBD1. The V and J ends lost 4 bases and 4 bases, in that order; junction bases with no gene match: 5. Germline V lookup: CDR1 KGHSH, CDR2 LQKENI. The CDR3 loop spans 14 amino acids. Written as DNA, the CDR3 is TGTGCCAGCTCACGGACAGGGACCCTCTATGGCTACACCTTC. Its protein is CASSRTGTLYGYTF. Filled out from reference TRBV18 and TRBJ1-2, the complete variable domain reads NAGVMQNPRHLVRRRGQEARLRCSPMKGHSHVYWYRQLPEEGLKFMVYLQKENIIDESGMPKERFSAEFPKEGPSILRIQQVVRGDSAAYFCASSRTGTLYGYTFGSGTRLTVV.

V is TRBV10-1 and J is TRBJ1-1; D not certain. The CDR3 totals 14 residues. CDR1 is WNHNN and CDR2 is SYGVQD in the germline V gene (reference sequence). Trimming took 3 bases from V and 1 from J, leaving 9 bases between them. The DNA for the CDR3 is TGCGCCAGCAGTGACTCGAGGCGGAACACTGAAGCTTTCTTT. This codes for CASSDSRRNTEAFF.

The chain joins TRBV5-1 to TRBJ2-1, with D possibly being TRBD2 (6 bases). This CDR3 comprises 16 residues. Germline loops: CDR1 SGHRS, CDR2 YFSETQ. Trimming left V 4 bases short and J 0 bases short, with 14 bases between. CDR3 residues: CASSAEPRGSYNEQFF. The CDR3 DNA reads as TGCGCCAGCAGCGCAGAACCGCGGGGCTCCTACAATGAGCAGTTCTTC.

The chain couples TRBV11-2 to TRBJ1-2, with 11 positions matching TRBD1. After removal of 4 bases from V and 2 bases from J, the junction contained 6 bases not matched to a gene. This CDR3 region has 16 residues. In germline, CDR1 is SGHAT, CDR2 FQNNGV. CDR3 amino acids: CASSSWTGGLNYGYTF. The CDR3 nucleotides read TGTGCCAGCAGCTCGTGGACAGGGGGCCTGAACTATGGCTACACCTTC. The whole variable domain, filled in from reference TRBV11-2 and TRBJ1-2, reads EAGVAQSPRYKIIEKRQSVAFWCNPISGHATLYWYQQILGQGPKLLIQFQNNGVVDDSQLPKDRFSAERLKGVDSTLKIQPAKLEDSAVYLCASSSWTGGLNYGYTFGSGTRLTVV.

V is TRBV24-1 and J is TRBJ1-5; 9 positions match TRBD1. J lost 5 bases, V lost 7 bases, and 11 bases had no gene match. Germline V gene sequence: CDR1 KGHDR, CDR2 SFDVKD. The CDR3 sequence is 16 residues long. The CDR3 spells CATSFGGQGFDQPQHF. DNA for the CDR3: TGTGCCACCAGCTTTGGAGGACAGGGGTTCGATCAGCCCCAGCATTTT.